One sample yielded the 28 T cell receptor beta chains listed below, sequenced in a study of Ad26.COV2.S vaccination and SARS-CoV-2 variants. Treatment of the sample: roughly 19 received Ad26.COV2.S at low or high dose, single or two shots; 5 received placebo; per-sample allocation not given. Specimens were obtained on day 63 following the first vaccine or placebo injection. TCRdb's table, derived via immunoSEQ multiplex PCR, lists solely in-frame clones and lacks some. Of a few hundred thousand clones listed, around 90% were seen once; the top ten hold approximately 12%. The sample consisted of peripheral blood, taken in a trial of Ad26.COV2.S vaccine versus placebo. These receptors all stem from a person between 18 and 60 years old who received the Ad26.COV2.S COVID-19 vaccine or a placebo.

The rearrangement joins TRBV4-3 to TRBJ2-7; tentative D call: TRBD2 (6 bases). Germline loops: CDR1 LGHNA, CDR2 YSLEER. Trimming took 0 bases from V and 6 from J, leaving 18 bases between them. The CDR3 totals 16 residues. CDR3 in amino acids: CASSQDHAGTWGEQYF. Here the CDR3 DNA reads TGCGCCAGCAGCCAAGATCATGCGGGAACTTGGGGCGAGCAGTACTTC.

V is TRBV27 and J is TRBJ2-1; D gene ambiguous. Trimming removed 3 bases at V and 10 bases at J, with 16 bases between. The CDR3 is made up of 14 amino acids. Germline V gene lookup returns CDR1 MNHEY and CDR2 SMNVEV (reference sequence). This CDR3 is CASSFTPSRFEQFF. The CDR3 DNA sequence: TGTGCCAGCAGTTTTACCCCCTCTCGCTTCGAGCAGTTCTTC.

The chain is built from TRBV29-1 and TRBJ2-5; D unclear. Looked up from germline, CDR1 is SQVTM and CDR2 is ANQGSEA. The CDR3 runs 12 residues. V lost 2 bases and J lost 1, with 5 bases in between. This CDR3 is CSVEHGQETQYF. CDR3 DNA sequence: TGCAGCGTTGAACACGGCCAAGAGACCCAGTACTTC.

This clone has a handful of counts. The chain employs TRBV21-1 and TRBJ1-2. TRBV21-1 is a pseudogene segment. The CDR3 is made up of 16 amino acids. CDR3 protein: CASSNGRGVSNYGYTF. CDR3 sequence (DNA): TGTGCCAGCAGCAATGGGCGGGGTGTCTCTAACTATGGCTACACCTTC.

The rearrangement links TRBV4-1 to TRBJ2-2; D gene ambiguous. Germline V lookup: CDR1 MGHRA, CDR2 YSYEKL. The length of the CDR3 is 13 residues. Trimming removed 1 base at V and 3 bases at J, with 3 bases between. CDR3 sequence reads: CASSQAYTGELFF. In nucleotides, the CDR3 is TGCGCCAGCAGCCAAGCTTACACCGGGGAGCTGTTTTTT.

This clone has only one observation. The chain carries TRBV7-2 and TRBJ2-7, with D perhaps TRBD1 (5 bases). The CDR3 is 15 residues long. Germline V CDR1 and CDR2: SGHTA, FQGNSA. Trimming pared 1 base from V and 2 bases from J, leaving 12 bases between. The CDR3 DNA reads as TGTGCCAGCAGCTTAGTCACGGCAGGGACCTACGAGCAGTACTTC. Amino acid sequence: CASSLVTAGTYEQYF.

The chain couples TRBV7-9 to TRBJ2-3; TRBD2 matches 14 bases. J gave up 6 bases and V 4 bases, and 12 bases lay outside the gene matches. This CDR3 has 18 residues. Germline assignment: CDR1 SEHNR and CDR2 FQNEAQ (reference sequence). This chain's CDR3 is CASSSWLGLAGEDDTQYF. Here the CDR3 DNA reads TGTGCCAGCAGCTCCTGGCTGGGACTAGCGGGAGAAGACGATACGCAGTATTTT.

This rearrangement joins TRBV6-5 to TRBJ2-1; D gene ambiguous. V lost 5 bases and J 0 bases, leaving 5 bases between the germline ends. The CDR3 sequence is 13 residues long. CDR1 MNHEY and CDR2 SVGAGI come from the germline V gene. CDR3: CASSTSSYNEQFF. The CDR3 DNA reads TGTGCCAGCAGTACCTCCTCCTACAATGAGCAGTTCTTC.

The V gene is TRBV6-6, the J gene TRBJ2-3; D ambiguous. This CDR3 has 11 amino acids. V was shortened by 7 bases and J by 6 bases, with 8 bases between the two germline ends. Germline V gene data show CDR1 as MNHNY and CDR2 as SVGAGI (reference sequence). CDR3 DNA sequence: TGTGCCAGCAAAGATTCCGATACGCAGTATTTT. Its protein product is CASKDSDTQYF.

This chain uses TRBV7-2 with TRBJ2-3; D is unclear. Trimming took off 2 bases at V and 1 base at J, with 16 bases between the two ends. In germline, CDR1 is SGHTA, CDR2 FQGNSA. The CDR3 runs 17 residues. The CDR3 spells CASSLRGVSTRTDTQYF. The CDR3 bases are TGTGCCAGCAGCTTACGCGGCGTCAGTACCCGCACAGATACGCAGTATTTT.

For the CDR3, the DNA is TGTGCCAGCTCACCGCCGGGAGTAACAGATACGCAGTATTTT. Its protein is CASSPPGVTDTQYF. This chain links TRBV18 with TRBJ2-3; D perhaps matches TRBD2 (6 bases). This CDR3 is 14 amino acids long. Trimming left V 3 bases short and J 3 bases short, with 10 bases between. From germline, CDR1 is KGHSH and CDR2 LQKENI.

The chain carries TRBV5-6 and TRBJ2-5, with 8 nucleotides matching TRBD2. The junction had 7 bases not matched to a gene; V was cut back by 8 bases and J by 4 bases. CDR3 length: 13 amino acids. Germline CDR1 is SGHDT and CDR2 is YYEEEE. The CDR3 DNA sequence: TGTGCCAGTAGCGGGATTGGTACAGAGACCCAGTACTTC. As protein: CASSGIGTETQYF.

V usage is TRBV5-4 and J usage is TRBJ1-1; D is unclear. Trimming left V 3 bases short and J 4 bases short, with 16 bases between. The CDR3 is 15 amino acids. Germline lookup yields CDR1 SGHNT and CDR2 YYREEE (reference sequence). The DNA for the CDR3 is TGTGCCAGCAGCTCCCGACGGGGAGCTACCACTGAAGCTTTCTTT. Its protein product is CASSSRRGATTEAFF. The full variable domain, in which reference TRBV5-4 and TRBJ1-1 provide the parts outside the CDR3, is ETGVTQSPTHLIKTRGQQVTLRCSSQSGHNTVSWYQQALGQGPQFIFQYYREEENGRGNFPPRFSGLQFPNYSSELNVNALELDDSALYLCASSSRRGATTEAFFGQGTRLTVV.

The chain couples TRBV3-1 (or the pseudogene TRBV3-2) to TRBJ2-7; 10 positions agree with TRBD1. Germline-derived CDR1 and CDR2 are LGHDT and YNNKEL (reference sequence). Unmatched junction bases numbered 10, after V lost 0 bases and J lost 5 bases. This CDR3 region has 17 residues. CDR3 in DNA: TGTGCCAGCAGCCAAGATCGGGACAGGGGCATCTTCCACGAGCAGTACTTC. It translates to CASSQDRDRGIFHEQYF.

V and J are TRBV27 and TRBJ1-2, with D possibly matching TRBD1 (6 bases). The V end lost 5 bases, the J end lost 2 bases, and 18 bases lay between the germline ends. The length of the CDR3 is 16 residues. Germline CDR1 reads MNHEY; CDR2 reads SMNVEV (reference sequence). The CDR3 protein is CASSRRQVQGNYGYTF. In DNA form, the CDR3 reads TGTGCCAGCAGTAGAAGACAGGTACAGGGAAACTATGGCTACACCTTC.

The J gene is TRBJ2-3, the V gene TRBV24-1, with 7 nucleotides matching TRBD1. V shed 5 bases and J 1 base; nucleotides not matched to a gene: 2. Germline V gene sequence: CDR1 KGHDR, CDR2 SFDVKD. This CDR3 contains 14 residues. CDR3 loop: CATSATGGTDTQYF. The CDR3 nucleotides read TGTGCCACCAGTGCCACAGGGGGCACAGATACGCAGTATTTT.

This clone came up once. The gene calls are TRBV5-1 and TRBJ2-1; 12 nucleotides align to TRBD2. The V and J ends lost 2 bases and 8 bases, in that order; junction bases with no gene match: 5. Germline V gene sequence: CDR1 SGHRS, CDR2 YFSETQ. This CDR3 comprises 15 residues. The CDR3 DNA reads TGCGCCAGCAGCTTCACTAGCGGGAGGAACGATGAGCAGTTCTTC. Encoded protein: CASSFTSGRNDEQFF.

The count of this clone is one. CDR3 DNA: TGCAGTGCTACGGCTTCTTATGGCTACACCTTC. Its translation: CSATASYGYTF. The chain recombines TRBV20-1 with TRBJ1-2, with no clear D. The CDR3 has 11 amino acids. Germline CDR1 reads DFQATT; CDR2 reads SNEGSKA (reference sequence). V lost 4 bases to trimming and J lost 5 bases, with 8 bases between them.

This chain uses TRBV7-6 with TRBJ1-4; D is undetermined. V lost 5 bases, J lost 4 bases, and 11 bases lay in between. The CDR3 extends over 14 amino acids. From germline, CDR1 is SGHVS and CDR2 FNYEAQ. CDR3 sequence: CASSPRPSNEKLFF. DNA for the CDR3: TGTGCCAGCAGCCCGAGACCGAGTAATGAAAAACTGTTTTTT.

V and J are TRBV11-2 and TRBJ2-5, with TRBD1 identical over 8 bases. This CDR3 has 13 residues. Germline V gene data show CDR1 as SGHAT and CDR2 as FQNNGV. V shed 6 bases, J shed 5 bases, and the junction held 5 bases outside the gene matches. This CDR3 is CASRLTGDETQYF. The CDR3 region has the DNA TGTGCCAGCAGGTTGACAGGGGACGAGACCCAGTACTTC.

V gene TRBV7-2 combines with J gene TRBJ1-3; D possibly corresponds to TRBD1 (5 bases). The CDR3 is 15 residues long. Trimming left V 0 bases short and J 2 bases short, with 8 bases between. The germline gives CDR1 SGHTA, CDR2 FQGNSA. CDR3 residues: CASSLARDAGNTIYF. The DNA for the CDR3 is TGTGCCAGCAGCTTAGCCAGGGATGCTGGAAACACCATATATTTT.

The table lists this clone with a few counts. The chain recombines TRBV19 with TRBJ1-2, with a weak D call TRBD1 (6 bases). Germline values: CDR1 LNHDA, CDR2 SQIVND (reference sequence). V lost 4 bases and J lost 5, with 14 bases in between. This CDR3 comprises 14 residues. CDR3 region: CASSSRGEEYGYTF. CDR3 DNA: TGTGCCAGTAGTAGCAGGGGAGAGGAATATGGCTACACCTTC.

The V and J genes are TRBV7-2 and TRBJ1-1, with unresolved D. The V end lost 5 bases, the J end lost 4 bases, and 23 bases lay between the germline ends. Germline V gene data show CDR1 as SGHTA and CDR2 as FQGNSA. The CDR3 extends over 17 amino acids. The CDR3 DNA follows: TGTGCCAGCAGCCTGCTGGCGGGGTGGTTTTCGGGCACTGAAGCTTTCTTT. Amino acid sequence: CASSLLAGWFSGTEAFF. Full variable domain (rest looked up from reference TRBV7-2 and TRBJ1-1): GAGVSQSPSNKVTEKGKDVELRCDPISGHTALYWYRQSLGQGLEFLIYFQGNSAPDKSGLPSDRFSAERTGGSVSTLTIQRTQQEDSAVYLCASSLLAGWFSGTEAFFGQGTRLTVV.

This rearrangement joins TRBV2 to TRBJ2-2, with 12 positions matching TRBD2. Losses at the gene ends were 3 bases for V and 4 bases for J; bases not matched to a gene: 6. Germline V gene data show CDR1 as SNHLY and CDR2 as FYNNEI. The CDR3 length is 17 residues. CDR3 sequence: CASSEKGLAGFTGELFF. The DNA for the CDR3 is TGTGCCAGCAGTGAGAAGGGACTAGCGGGCTTCACCGGGGAGCTGTTTTTT.

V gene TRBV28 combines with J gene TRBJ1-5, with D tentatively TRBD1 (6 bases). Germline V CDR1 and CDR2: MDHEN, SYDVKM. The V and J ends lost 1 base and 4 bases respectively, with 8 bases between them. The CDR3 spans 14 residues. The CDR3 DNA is TGTGCCAGCAGTTTATCAGGGGATAATCAGCCCCAGCATTTT. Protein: CASSLSGDNQPQHF. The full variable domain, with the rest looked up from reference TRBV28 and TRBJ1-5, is DVKVTQSSRYLVKRTGEKVFLECVQDMDHENMFWYRQDPGLGLRLIYFSYDVKMKEKGDIPEGYSVSREKKERFSLILESASTNQTSMYLCASSLSGDNQPQHFGDGTRLSIL.

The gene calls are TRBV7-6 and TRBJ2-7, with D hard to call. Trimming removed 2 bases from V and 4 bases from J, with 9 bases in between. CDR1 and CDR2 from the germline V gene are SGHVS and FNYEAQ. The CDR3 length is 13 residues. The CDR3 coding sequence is TGTGCCAGCAGCTTAACGTCGGATTACGAGCAGTACTTC. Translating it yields CASSLTSDYEQYF.

The CDR3 bases are TGTGCCAGCAGGGGACAGGGGGTAGGAAAAGCTTTCTTT. This encodes CASRGQGVGKAFF. This chain uses TRBV21-1 with TRBJ1-1; TRBD1 was called by the table and not checked on the DNA. TRBV21-1 is a pseudogene. This CDR3 has 13 residues.

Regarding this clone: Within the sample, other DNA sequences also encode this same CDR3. The CDR3 DNA follows: TGTGCCAGCAGTCTAGACAGGAACACTGAAGCTTTCTTT. Its protein product is CASSLDRNTEAFF. V usage is TRBV2 and J usage is TRBJ1-1; D may be TRBD1 (5 bases). Trimming removed 5 bases from V and 1 base from J, with 8 bases in between. CDR1 SNHLY and CDR2 FYNNEI come from the germline V gene. The CDR3 spans 13 residues.